The rows below give T cell receptor beta chains drawn from one sample of a study of neurological immune-mediated disorders. TCRdb itself ran the 5' RACE reads through MiXCR, one entry per CDR3 protein. Here the sample spans 45,000 to 60,000 distinct CDR3 sequences, roughly 13% being singletons. The sample consisted of PBMCs. The origin of the receptors is a male donor with HTLV-1-associated myelopathy (HAM/TSP). The CDR3 runs from the conserved cysteine through the conserved F or W. A D gene is named only where the DNA matches it firmly. Rows give clone size only sometimes, using once, few, many, or a class for an expanded clone.

-,-,TRBV6-5,TRBJ1-5,CASSTGLHQPQHF,TGTGCCAGCAGTACAGGGCTGCATCAGCCCCAGCATTTT
many,TRBD2,TRBV3-1,TRBJ2-4,CASSQSSGGAAKNIQYF,TGTGCCAGCAGCCAGAGTAGCGGGGGGGCAGCCAAAAACATTCAGTACTTC
many,-,TRBV12-3/TRBV12-4,TRBJ1-3,CASSFGTGNTIYF,TGTGCCAGCAGTTTTGGTACGGGGAACACCATATATTTT
many,-,TRBV28,TRBJ1-1,CASSWDNGAEAFF,TGTGCCAGCAGTTGGGACAATGGAGCTGAAGCTTTCTTT
many,-,TRBV20-1,TRBJ2-7,CSARTTDSMRWQYF,TGCAGTGCTAGAACGACGGACTCGATGCGTTGGCAGTACTTC
many,-,TRBV15,TRBJ2-3,CATSRGDTDTQYF,TGTGCCACCAGCAGAGGGGACACAGATACGCAGTATTTT
many,-,TRBV7-9,TRBJ2-1,CASSLEGGRGEFF,TGTGCCAGCAGCTTAGAAGGCGGCAGGGGAGAGTTCTTC
many,-,TRBV7-2,TRBJ2-7,CASSSPTYEQYF,TGTGCCAGCAGCTCGCCCACCTACGAGCAGTACTTC
many,-,TRBV24-1,TRBJ1-2,CATSQTLSYGYTF,TGTGCCACCAGTCAGACCCTGAGCTATGGCTACACCTTC
many,-,TRBV7-9,TRBJ1-2,CASSQLLLNYGYTF,TGTGCCAGCAGTCAGCTACTCCTTAACTATGGCTACACCTTC
many,-,TRBV12-3/TRBV12-4,TRBJ1-5,CASSLNSNQPQHF,TGTGCCAGCAGTTTAAATAGCAATCAGCCCCAGCATTTT
many,TRBD1,TRBV20-1,TRBJ2-4,CSAPYAGGSGDIQYF,TGCAGTGCTCCCTATGCAGGGGGCTCAGGTGACATTCAGTACTTC
many,-,TRBV6-1,TRBJ1-2,CASSEQTGGIYGYTF,TGTGCCAGCAGTGAACAAACGGGGGGCATCTATGGCTACACCTTC
medium-sized,TRBD1,TRBV7-2,TRBJ1-6,CASSPGTVNSPLHF,TGTGCCAGCAGCCCTGGGACAGTGAATTCACCCCTCCACTTT
-,TRBD2,TRBV6-4,TRBJ2-1,CASSDFPGLEQFF,TGTGCCAGCAGTGACTTTCCGGGACTAGAGCAGTTCTTC
-,-,TRBV4-3,TRBJ2-1,CASSQGPRPYNEQFF,TGCGCCAGCAGCCAAGGACCCCGCCCCTACAATGAGCAGTTCTTC
-,-,TRBV7-2,TRBJ2-5,CASSPPRIPSLETQYF,TGTGCCAGCAGCCCGCCCCGGATCCCTTCGTTAGAGACCCAGTACTTC
-,-,TRBV27,TRBJ2-5,CASSRSTIETQYF,TGTGCCAGCAGTCGTAGTACAATAGAGACCCAGTACTTC
many,-,TRBV29-1,TRBJ1-1,CSAQDTEAFF,TGCAGCGCCCAGGACACTGAAGCTTTCTTT
many,-,TRBV20-1,TRBJ2-7,CSACRVGTYEQYF,TGCAGTGCTTGCCGCGTGGGGACCTACGAGCAGTACTTC
many,-,TRBV11-3,TRBJ2-5,CASSLDPAQVGQETQYF,TGTGCCAGCAGCTTAGATCCCGCGCAGGTCGGCCAAGAGACCCAGTACTTC
many,TRBD1,TRBV5-1,TRBJ1-4,CASSLQGASEKLFF,TGCGCCAGCAGCTTACAGGGGGCCAGTGAAAAACTGTTTTTT
-,TRBD2,TRBV20-1,TRBJ2-7,CSAREPGGGPEQYF,TGCAGTGCTAGAGAACCGGGGGGGGGCCCGGAGCAGTACTTC
-,TRBD1,TRBV10-3,TRBJ1-2,CASSTGGPYGYTF,TGTGCCAGCAGTACAGGGGGCCCATATGGCTACACCTTC
many,-,TRBV4-2,TRBJ2-3,CASSQPQPSTDTQYF,TGTGCCAGCAGCCAACCGCAACCTAGCACAGATACGCAGTATTTT
many,-,TRBV29-1,TRBJ1-1,CSVSDGEYTEAFF,TGCAGCGTTAGTGACGGCGAGTACACTGAAGCTTTCTTT
many,-,TRBV5-1,TRBJ2-5,CASSPLTDRETQYF,TGCGCCAGCAGCCCGCTGACAGACCGAGAGACCCAGTACTTC
many,-,TRBV7-8,TRBJ2-1,CASSEKDNEQFF,TGTGCCAGCAGCGAAAAAGACAATGAGCAGTTCTTC
-,TRBD1,TRBV30,TRBJ2-5,CAWNAGTGISGQETQYF,TGTGCCTGGAACGCGGGGACAGGAATTTCGGGGCAGGAGACCCAGTACTTC
many,TRBD2,TRBV7-2,TRBJ2-3,CASSFMSGGRGDTQYF,TGTGCCAGCAGCTTTATGTCGGGGGGTCGGGGAGATACGCAGTATTTT
many,-,TRBV20-1,TRBJ1-4,CSATTSWEGKLFF,TGCAGTGCCACTACAAGCTGGGAGGGAAAACTGTTTTTT
many,-,TRBV7-2,TRBJ2-5,CASRPDSGTQYF,TGTGCCAGCAGACCGGATAGCGGAACCCAGTACTTC
few,TRBD1,TRBV6-2/TRBV6-3,TRBJ1-2,CASSKQGVDLYGYTF,TGTGCCAGCAGTAAACAGGGGGTCGACCTCTATGGCTACACCTTC
many,-,TRBV5-5,TRBJ1-4,CASSLGTSEKLFF,TGTGCCAGCAGCTTAGGGACGAGTGAAAAACTGTTTTTT
medium-sized,-,TRBV9,TRBJ2-2,CASSVGTMTGELFF,TGTGCCAGCAGCGTAGGGACAATGACTGGGGAGCTGTTTTTT
medium-sized,TRBD1,TRBV20-1,TRBJ2-3,CSASDRVLSTDTQYF,TGCAGTGCTAGTGACAGGGTCCTTAGCACAGATACGCAGTATTTT
many,TRBD1,TRBV28,TRBJ2-2,CASRLNRGMVSTGELFF,TGTGCCAGCAGACTGAACAGGGGAATGGTATCCACCGGGGAGCTGTTTTTT
many,-,TRBV12-3/TRBV12-4,TRBJ1-1,CASSTRDFEAFF,TGTGCCAGCAGTACCAGGGATTTTGAAGCTTTCTTT
many,-,TRBV6-2/TRBV6-3,TRBJ2-2,CASSTGNTGELFF,TGTGCCAGCTCCACAGGGAACACCGGGGAGCTGTTTTTT